Reported below is one T cell receptor (beta chain). What it binds is not known. This specimen belongs to a study of T cells after yellow fever vaccination. The CDR3 extends over 15 amino acids. The V end was cut by 7 bases, the J end by 0 bases, with 12 bases between. Template switching by 5'RACE produced TCR cDNA, adding a universal primer site and UMIs. TCRdb redid the calling of the 5' RACE reads with MiXCR, one entry per CDR3 protein. The table records 500,000 to 650,000 distinct CDR3 sequences, about 15% of them present only once. Points from the study as a whole: Although most clonotypes did not, a small share appeared in both CD4 and CD8 compartments.

The receptor's source is a man aged 18 to 30 who received the YFV17D yellow fever vaccine. The chain recombines TRBV12-3 or TRBV12-4 with TRBJ2-2; D may correspond to TRBD1 or TRBD2 (5 bases each). The sequencing here drew on PBMCs, taken 5 days after the first yellow fever vaccination. The CDR3 nucleotides read TGTGCCAGCAAGCCGGGACCCCCGAACACCGGGGAGCTGTTTTTT. It yields the protein CASKPGPPNTGELFF.